This T cell receptor beta chain was documented in a study of T cell repertoires in cytomegalovirus infection. In this sample, this clonotype turned up many times. What it binds is unknown. TCRdb used MiXCR to reprocess the reads, holding one entry per CDR3 protein. The sample lists about 120,000 distinct CDR3 sequences; roughly 9.1% were seen once. CDR3 length equals 15 residues. After removal of 3 bases from V and 3 bases from J, the junction contained 2 bases not matched to a gene. Sequencing input: PBMCs, sequenced either directly or after in vitro stimulation (not recorded which). The TCR sequence derives from a human donor in good health (CMV status not recorded). Some clones in this sample may be carry-over from other donors' samples. The chain carries TRBV12-3 or TRBV12-4 and TRBJ1-4, with TRBD1 identical over 9 bases. The CDR3 loop reads CASSFWDRANEKLFF. The CDR3 DNA is TGTGCCAGCAGTTTTTGGGACAGGGCTAATGAAAAACTGTTTTTT.